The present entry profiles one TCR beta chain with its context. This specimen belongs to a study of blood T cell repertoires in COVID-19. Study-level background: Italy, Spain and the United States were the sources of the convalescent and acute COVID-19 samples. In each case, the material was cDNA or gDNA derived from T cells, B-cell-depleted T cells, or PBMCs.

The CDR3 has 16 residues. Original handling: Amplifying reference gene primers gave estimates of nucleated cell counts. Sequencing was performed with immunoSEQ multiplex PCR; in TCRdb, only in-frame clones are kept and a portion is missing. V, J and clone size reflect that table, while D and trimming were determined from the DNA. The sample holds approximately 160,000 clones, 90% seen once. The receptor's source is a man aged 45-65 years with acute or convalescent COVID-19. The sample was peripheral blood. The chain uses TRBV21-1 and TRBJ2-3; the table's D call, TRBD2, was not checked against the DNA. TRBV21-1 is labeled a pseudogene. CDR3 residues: CASSKGERTSTDTQYF. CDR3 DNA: TGTGCCAGCAGCAAAGGAGAAAGGACTAGCACAGATACGCAGTATTTT.